Listed below are T cell receptor beta chains from one sample, sequenced in a study of CD4 and CD8 cells across lung adenocarcinoma regions. Via MiXCR, TCRdb re-called the PCR reads, giving one row per CDR3 protein. The sample includes about 12,000 distinct CDR3 sequences, roughly 44% of them seen just once. The sequenced material came from CD8+ T cells from the margin of a lung tumor. The source is a male donor with lung adenocarcinoma. The CD4 and CD8 labels of this study may be unreliable. Each CDR3 is given with its conserved first and last residue. The D gene is left open where the match is weak. Not all rows give a size; the values are once, few, many and, for expanded clones, a class.

j_call v_call clone_size d_call cdr3_aa cdr3_nt
TRBJ2-4 TRBV12-3/TRBV12-4 - - CASRFPGGFDKNTQYF TGTGCCAGCAGGTTTCCCGGGGGTTTCGACAAAAACACTCAGTACTTC
TRBJ2-2 TRBV6-1 once TRBD2 CASERLAAENTGKLFF TGTGCCAGCGAACGACTAGCGGCTGAGAACACCGGGAAGCTGTTTTTT
TRBJ2-7 TRBV11-2 - TRBD2 CASSLSLSGRSSYNEQYF TGTGCCAGCAGCTTAAGTTTAAGCGGGAGGAGCTCCTACAATGAGCAGTACTTC
TRBJ2-1 TRBV10-2 - - CASRTGMYNEQFF TGCGCCAGCAGGACCGGGATGTACAATGAGCAGTTCTTC
TRBJ2-5 TRBV6-1 once - CASSAGLGGREGETPYF TGTGCCAGCAGTGCGGGGCTCGGGGGCCGTGAGGGAGAGACCCCGTACTTC
TRBJ1-2 TRBV10-3 - TRBD1 CAIRDSGTVNYGYTF TGTGCCATCAGAGACAGCGGGACAGTAAACTATGGCTACACCTTC
TRBJ2-5 TRBV25-1 - TRBD2 CASSEYPRVGGGGGRTETQYF TGTGCCAGCAGTGAATATCCGCGGGTGGGGGGCGGGGGCGGGAGGACAGAGACCCAGTATTTC
TRBJ2-5 TRBV27 - - CASGPGAGWGKETQYF TGTGCCAGCGGGCCCGGCGCGGGCTGGGGCAAAGAGACCCAGTACTTT
TRBJ2-5 TRBV27 few TRBD2 CASSQSGSGGGQYF TGTGCCAGCAGCCAATCCGGATCGGGAGGCGGGCAGTACTTC
TRBJ2-3 TRBV6-1 - TRBD2 CASAGVAGRAQDTQYF TGTGCCAGCGCGGGGGTAGCGGGCCGAGCCCAAGATACCCAGTATTTT
TRBJ2-3 TRBV10-2 - - CGGSALSAKNTQYF TGCGGCGGCAGTGCGCTGTCAGCCAAAAATACTCAGTATTTT
TRBJ2-4 TRBV6-1 - - CASSEGLGRRARVSPYF TGTGCCAGCAGTGAGGGGCTCGGTAGACGAGCCCGAGTTTCCCCGTACTTC
TRBJ2-3 TRBV6-1 - - CASGKQTGSLSTGKQFF TGTGCCAGCGGAAAGCAAACAGGTTCCCTGAGCACCGGGAAGCAGTTTTTT
TRBJ2-7 TRBV6-1 - - CASRNREWNEQYF TGTGCCAGCAGGAACAGGGAATGGAACGAGCAGTACTTC
TRBJ2-5 TRBV27 - - CASSGRVKTSQYF TGTGCCAGCAGTGGCAGGGTGAAAACGTCCCAGTATTTC
TRBJ2-3 TRBV5-1 few - CASSLFPDRTTDTQYF TGCGCCAGCAGCTTGTTCCCCGACAGGACTACAGATACGCAGTATTTT
TRBJ2-6 TRBV20-1 - TRBD2 CSARGASGSGANVLTF TGCAGTGCTAGAGGGGCTAGCGGCTCTGGGGCCAACGTCCTGACTTTC
TRBJ2-7 TRBV6-1 medium-sized TRBD2 CASSDPGLAGTYSYNEQYF TGTGCCAGCAGTGACCCGGGACTAGCGGGGACTTACTCCTACAATGAGCAGTACTTC
TRBJ2-1 TRBV6-1 once TRBD1 CASGGTGPWNAQYF TGTGCCAGCGGGGGGACAGGGCCCTGGAATGCGCAGTACTTT
TRBJ2-1 TRBV6-1 - - CASTWPGENIQFF TGTGCCAGCACCTGGCCAGGCGAAAACATTCAGTTCTTC
TRBJ2-1 TRBV12-3/TRBV12-4 - - CASSDPGGSYSSYNEQFF TGTGCCAGCAGCGATCCGGGGGGCAGCTATAGCTCCTACAATGAGCAGTTCTTC
TRBJ2-1 TRBV9 - TRBD2 CASSVGASGRARGNEQFF TGTGCCAGCAGCGTAGGGGCTAGCGGGAGGGCCAGGGGGAATGAGCAGTTCTTC
TRBJ1-3 TRBV6-1 - - CASSRQVISGNTIYF TGTGCCAGCAGTCGACAGGTAATCTCTGGAAACACCATATATTTT
TRBJ2-2 TRBV6-1 - - CARGYQAVSTDTQFF TGTGCCAGGGGCTACCAGGCTGTGAGCACAGATACGCAGTTTTTT
TRBJ2-7 TRBV27 - - CASSPISKDTQYF TGTGCCAGCAGTCCAATTAGCAAAGATACGCAGTACTTC
TRBJ2-1 TRBV6-2/TRBV6-3 - - CASRTQNQQFF TGTGCCAGCAGGACCCAGAACCAGCAGTTCTTC
TRBJ2-4 TRBV7-8 - TRBD1 CGSQGVGARDTQYF TGCGGCAGCCAGGGGGTGGGGGCCAGAGATACGCAGTATTTC
TRBJ2-1 TRBV6-2/TRBV6-3 medium-sized TRBD2 CASSYWLAGAPSYNEQFF TGTGCCAGCAGTTACTGGCTAGCGGGAGCGCCCTCCTACAATGAGCAGTTCTTC
TRBJ2-5 TRBV6-5 - - CASSYWAGQETQLF TGTGCCAGCAGTTACTGGGCCGGCCAAGAGACCCAGCTCTTC
TRBJ2-7 TRBV6-1 many - CASGAWGGHEQYF TGTGCCAGCGGTGCGTGGGGCGGTCACGAGCAGTACTTC
TRBJ2-5 TRBV6-1 once - CASSEWRPRGTLLGQYF TGTGCCAGCAGTGAATGGAGGCCCAGGGGTACCCTTTTGGGGCAGTACTTC
TRBJ2-7 TRBV27 few - CASSDSGREQYF TGTGCCAGCAGTGACAGCGGGCGCGAGCAGTACTTC
TRBJ2-7 TRBV27 few TRBD1 CASSRDSRDEQYF TGTGCCAGCAGCCGGGACAGTCGCGACGAGCAGTACTTC
TRBJ2-1 TRBV14 - - CASSQDGPGTYNEQFF TGTGCCAGCAGCCAAGATGGCCCCGGGACCTACAATGAGCAGTTCTTC
TRBJ2-3 TRBV7-6 once TRBD2 CASGTGGGGEYTQYF TGTGCCAGCGGTACCGGGGGGGGGGGAGAATATACGCAGTATTTT
TRBJ2-3 TRBV12-3/TRBV12-4 large - CASSPRVGGTDTQYF TGTGCCAGCAGCCCAAGGGTGGGAGGCACAGATACGCAGTATTTT
TRBJ1-1 TRBV12-3/TRBV12-4 - - CASSLQGLGTEAFF TGTGCCAGCAGTTTACAGGGATTGGGCACTGAAGCTTTCTTT
TRBJ2-1 TRBV5-6 - - CASSLMFTEQFF TGTGCCAGCAGCTTGATGTTCACAGAGCAGTTCTTC
TRBJ1-1 TRBV7-3 many - CASSLRGQETEAFF TGTGCCAGCAGCTTACGGGGGCAGGAAACTGAAGCTTTCTTT
TRBJ2-5 TRBV6-5 - - CASSPSSGQETQYF TGTGCCAGCAGTCCCTCGAGTGGCCAAGAGACCCAGTATTTC
TRBJ2-2 TRBV6-5 - - CASSYSWSTGKQFF TGTGCCAGCAGTTACTCGTGGTCCACCGGGAAGCAGTTTTTT
TRBJ2-1 TRBV6-1 - - CASSKGPNDEQFF TGTGCCAGCAGTAAGGGACCCAACGATGAGCAGTTCTTT
TRBJ2-1 TRBV10-2 - TRBD2 CARGRGGSYNEQFF TGCGCCCGCGGACGGGGAGGGAGCTACAATGAGCAGTTCTTC
TRBJ2-1 TRBV6-1 - TRBD1 CASSDWAGGYNEQFF TGTGCCAGCAGTGATTGGGCAGGGGGTTACAATGAGCAGTTCTTC
TRBJ2-3 TRBV6-1 - - CASSGRSRGVRTEAQFF TGTGCCAGCAGCGGCCGGAGCCGGGGCGTGAGAACAGAGGCGCAGTTTTTT
TRBJ2-3 TRBV6-1 once - CASRAGLGGRDQETQYF TGTGCCAGCAGGGCGGGGCTAGGGGGGCGCGACCAAGAGACGCAGTATTTC
TRBJ2-5 TRBV6-4 - - CASRGRIGHDQDTQYF TGTGCCAGCAGGGGGAGAATCGGCCATGACCAAGATACCCAGTACTTC
TRBJ1-5 TRBV12-3/TRBV12-4 many - CASTPDGARGQPQHF TGTGCCAGCACCCCGGACGGGGCACGGGGTCAGCCCCAGCATTTT
TRBJ1-3 TRBV6-1 - - CASSETRTGNTIYF TGTGCCAGCAGTGAAACACGGACTGGAAACACCATATATTTT
TRBJ2-3 TRBV12-3/TRBV12-4 - TRBD1 CASGGTGGTDTQYF TGTGCCAGCGGCGGGACAGGGGGAACAGATACGCAGTATTTT